These T cell receptor beta chains were read from a single sample in a study of cytomegalovirus exposure and HLA in healthy donors. Here immunoSEQ multiplex PCR was the method, and the copy in TCRdb shows in-frame clones only, minus some. The table has 200,000 or so clones, approximately 84% seen once. Material: PBMCs. All receptors derive from a woman aged 45-59 years in good health and CMV-seropositive. The CDR3 runs from the conserved cysteine through the conserved F or W. Fields, in order: D gene, V gene, J gene, clone size, CDR3 DNA, CDR3 protein. The D gene is left open where the match is weak. Only part of the rows carry a size: once, few, many, or a class if the clone is expanded.

D gene: NA; V gene: TRBV11-2; J gene: TRBJ2-7; clone size: NA; CDR3 DNA: TGTGCCAGCAGCTTAGACGACTGGCGGGGATACGAGCAGTACTTC; CDR3 protein: CASSLDDWRGYEQYF
D gene: NA; V gene: TRBV7-3; J gene: TRBJ2-3; clone size: once; CDR3 DNA: TGTGCCAGCAGCCGCCGCCCTTTCACTGATACGCAGTATTTT; CDR3 protein: CASSRRPFTDTQYF
D gene: NA; V gene: TRBV18; J gene: TRBJ2-5; clone size: NA; CDR3 DNA: TGTGCCAGCTCACCAACGAGTGAGACCCAGTACTTC; CDR3 protein: CASSPTSETQYF
D gene: NA; V gene: TRBV4-3; J gene: TRBJ2-3; clone size: NA; CDR3 DNA: TGCGCCAGCAGCCTCGCGGGGGATACGCAGTATTTT; CDR3 protein: CASSLAGDTQYF
D gene: TRBD2; V gene: TRBV5-1; J gene: TRBJ2-7; clone size: NA; CDR3 DNA: TGCGCCAGCAGCGGGGCTAGCGGGGGGGAGTCCTACGAGCAGTACTTC; CDR3 protein: CASSGASGGESYEQYF
D gene: NA; V gene: TRBV29-1; J gene: TRBJ2-5; clone size: NA; CDR3 DNA: TGCAGCGTGAGGACAGCACAAGAGACCCAGTACTTC; CDR3 protein: CSVRTAQETQYF
D gene: NA; V gene: TRBV6-5; J gene: TRBJ2-4; clone size: NA; CDR3 DNA: TGTGCCAGCAGAAGCGACCGGGGGAACATTCAGTACTTC; CDR3 protein: CASRSDRGNIQYF
D gene: NA; V gene: TRBV6-6; J gene: TRBJ1-1; clone size: once; CDR3 DNA: TGTGCCAGCAGTTCCGTTCCAGTCCCGGGTTTCTTT; CDR3 protein: CASSSVPVPGFF
D gene: TRBD1; V gene: TRBV5-4; J gene: TRBJ2-1; clone size: few; CDR3 DNA: TGTGCCAGCAGTTCACCCGAGACAGGGCACGCTGAGCAGTTCTTC; CDR3 protein: CASSSPETGHAEQFF
D gene: NA; V gene: TRBV5-4; J gene: TRBJ2-2; clone size: NA; CDR3 DNA: TGTGCCAGCAGCGCGGGCCAGCCGAATATGAACACCGGGGAGCTGTTTTTT; CDR3 protein: CASSAGQPNMNTGELFF
D gene: TRBD2; V gene: TRBV29-1; J gene: TRBJ2-2; clone size: NA; CDR3 DNA: TGCAGCGTTTATGTTTCAAGCGGGGTTACCGGGGAGCTGTTTTTT; CDR3 protein: CSVYVSSGVTGELFF
D gene: TRBD2; V gene: TRBV9; J gene: TRBJ2-1; clone size: NA; CDR3 DNA: TGTGCCAGCAGCATCACGCGGGAGGATAGCGGGGGGCGAGGGGGTTCCTACAATGAGCAGTTCTTC; CDR3 protein: CASSITREDSGGRGGSYNEQFF
D gene: NA; V gene: TRBV5-1; J gene: TRBJ1-2; clone size: NA; CDR3 DNA: TGCGCCAGCAGCTTTACGGACAGCGGCTATGGCTACACCTTC; CDR3 protein: CASSFTDSGYGYTF
D gene: NA; V gene: TRBV2; J gene: TRBJ1-5; clone size: NA; CDR3 DNA: TGTGCCAGCAGTCCACAGGGTCGGGGCAATCAGCCCCAGCATTTT; CDR3 protein: CASSPQGRGNQPQHF
D gene: NA; V gene: TRBV4-2; J gene: TRBJ1-2; clone size: NA; CDR3 DNA: TGTGCCAGCAGCCAAGAACGCGGGGGAAGCGGCTACACCTTC; CDR3 protein: CASSQERGGSGYTF
D gene: NA; V gene: TRBV5-8; J gene: TRBJ1-1; clone size: NA; CDR3 DNA: TGTGCCAGCAGCCGACAGGAGAACACTGAAGCTTTCTTT; CDR3 protein: CASSRQENTEAFF
D gene: NA; V gene: TRBV2; J gene: TRBJ2-5; clone size: NA; CDR3 DNA: TGTGCCAGCAGTGGCCGGGCGGGGGAGACCCAGTACTTC; CDR3 protein: CASSGRAGETQYF
D gene: NA; V gene: TRBV4-3; J gene: TRBJ2-2; clone size: once; CDR3 DNA: TGCGCCAGCAGCCAACTTCTATCTACGAACACCGGGGAGCTGTTTTTT; CDR3 protein: CASSQLLSTNTGELFF
D gene: NA; V gene: TRBV7-2; J gene: TRBJ2-7; clone size: NA; CDR3 DNA: TGTGCCAGCAGCTTAACCCCCGTAGACTCCAGCTCCTACGAGCAGTACTTC; CDR3 protein: CASSLTPVDSSSYEQYF
D gene: TRBD1; V gene: TRBV7-2; J gene: TRBJ1-4; clone size: NA; CDR3 DNA: TGTGCCAGCAGCCCAGGACAGGGTGAAAAACTGTTTTTT; CDR3 protein: CASSPGQGEKLFF
D gene: NA; V gene: TRBV18; J gene: TRBJ2-1; clone size: NA; CDR3 DNA: TGTGCCAGCTCAATAAAAAGGGGGAATGAGCAGTTCTTC; CDR3 protein: CASSIKRGNEQFF
D gene: NA; V gene: TRBV7-9; J gene: TRBJ1-1; clone size: NA; CDR3 DNA: TGTGCCAGCAGCTTAGCGGACGGGATCATGAACACTGAAGCTTTCTTT; CDR3 protein: CASSLADGIMNTEAFF
D gene: TRBD1; V gene: TRBV2; J gene: TRBJ2-5; clone size: NA; CDR3 DNA: TGTGCCAGCAGTGGTCGGACAGGAATTCGGGAGACCCAGTACTTC; CDR3 protein: CASSGRTGIRETQYF
D gene: TRBD1; V gene: TRBV7-9; J gene: TRBJ1-4; clone size: few; CDR3 DNA: TGTGCCAGCAGTATTACAGGGACAGGTGCGGAAAAACTGTTTTTT; CDR3 protein: CASSITGTGAEKLFF
D gene: TRBD1; V gene: TRBV5-1; J gene: TRBJ1-1; clone size: NA; CDR3 DNA: TGCGCCAGCAGCATGGACAGGGGTCGGGTCACTGAAGCTTTCTTT; CDR3 protein: CASSMDRGRVTEAFF
D gene: NA; V gene: TRBV19; J gene: TRBJ1-2; clone size: NA; CDR3 DNA: TGTGCCAGTAGTATAGGGACAACGAACTATGGCTACACCTTC; CDR3 protein: CASSIGTTNYGYTF
D gene: TRBD1; V gene: TRBV4-3; J gene: TRBJ1-2; clone size: few; CDR3 DNA: TGCGCCAGCAGCCTACAGGGGGGCTTCTATGGCTACACCTTC; CDR3 protein: CASSLQGGFYGYTF
D gene: NA; V gene: TRBV4-2; J gene: TRBJ1-2; clone size: NA; CDR3 DNA: TGTGCCAGCAGCCACGCAGGGCTCAGTGGCTACACCTTC; CDR3 protein: CASSHAGLSGYTF
D gene: TRBD2; V gene: TRBV5-4; J gene: TRBJ2-1; clone size: NA; CDR3 DNA: TGTGCCAGCCGACTAGCGGGGAACAATGAGCAGTTCTTC; CDR3 protein: CASRLAGNNEQFF
D gene: NA; V gene: TRBV7-8; J gene: TRBJ1-2; clone size: NA; CDR3 DNA: TGTGCCAGCAGCTTAGAAGTGGGGCTTGGTAACTATGGCTACACCTTC; CDR3 protein: CASSLEVGLGNYGYTF
D gene: NA; V gene: TRBV27; J gene: TRBJ2-3; clone size: NA; CDR3 DNA: TGTGCCAGCAGTTCAGAGCGGACCACAGATACGCAGTATTTT; CDR3 protein: CASSSERTTDTQYF
D gene: NA; V gene: TRBV7-9; J gene: TRBJ2-2; clone size: NA; CDR3 DNA: TGTGCCAGCAGCTTAGTATCTTTCACCGGGGAGCTGTTTTTT; CDR3 protein: CASSLVSFTGELFF
D gene: TRBD1; V gene: TRBV19; J gene: TRBJ2-7; clone size: NA; CDR3 DNA: TGTGCCAGTAGTCTGACAGGGGCCCCTAGCGAGCAGTACTTC; CDR3 protein: CASSLTGAPSEQYF
D gene: NA; V gene: TRBV4-3; J gene: TRBJ2-3; clone size: NA; CDR3 DNA: TGCGCCAGCAGCCAAGATATGGTCCGGACAGATACGCAGTATTTT; CDR3 protein: CASSQDMVRTDTQYF
D gene: TRBD2; V gene: TRBV27; J gene: TRBJ2-1; clone size: NA; CDR3 DNA: TGTGCCAGCAGCACGCGGGGGGGCGTCTACAATGAGCAGTTCTTC; CDR3 protein: CASSTRGGVYNEQFF
D gene: TRBD1; V gene: TRBV5-1; J gene: TRBJ1-6; clone size: few; CDR3 DNA: TGCGCCAGCAGCTCCCGGGACAGACAGATTCGGCCCCTCCACTTT; CDR3 protein: CASSSRDRQIRPLHF
D gene: TRBD2; V gene: TRBV5-4; J gene: TRBJ2-7; clone size: NA; CDR3 DNA: TGTGCCAGCAGCTTGGGCGGGGGCTCCTACGAGCAGTACTTC; CDR3 protein: CASSLGGGSYEQYF
D gene: NA; V gene: TRBV30; J gene: TRBJ1-1; clone size: NA; CDR3 DNA: TGTGCCTGGTCCCCGGGTGTGGAAGCTTTCTTT; CDR3 protein: CAWSPGVEAFF
D gene: NA; V gene: TRBV7-2; J gene: TRBJ1-5; clone size: NA; CDR3 DNA: TGTGCCAGCAGCTTAGTTGCCGGTTCCACTGGGACACAGCCCCAGCATTTT; CDR3 protein: CASSLVAGSTGTQPQHF
D gene: TRBD1; V gene: TRBV4-1; J gene: TRBJ1-5; clone size: few; CDR3 DNA: TGCGCCAGCAGCCACCCAGACAGGGGTAATCAGCCCCAGCATTTT; CDR3 protein: CASSHPDRGNQPQHF